This TCR beta chain was retrieved from a study of blood T cell repertoires in COVID-19. Across the study: The study drew acute and convalescent COVID-19 samples from the United States, Italy and Spain.

CDR3 size: 12 residues. V was clipped by 6 bases and J by 4 bases, with 8 bases between them. Original processing notes: Quantification of nucleated cells was approximated via reference gene primer amplification. The protocol was immunoSEQ multiplex PCR, while the TCRdb copy is restricted to in-frame clones and leaves out a portion. The DNA was the basis for D and trimming; V, J and clone size are from that table. Of about 140,000 clones listed, around four fifths were seen once; the top ten hold approximately 3%. Recruits, aged 18 to 89 years, lived in roughly 22 US areas. Assignments of participants to cohorts depended upon their own reported clinical history.

V gene TRBV12-3 or TRBV12-4 combines with J gene TRBJ2-3, with no clear D. What was sequenced was PBMCs or T cells enriched from blood (not recorded which). This TCR was sampled from a woman in her forties or fifties with acute COVID-19. CDR3 DNA sequence: TGTGCCAGCAGCCCGCGCCCAGATACGCAGTATTTT. It specifies CASSPRPDTQYF.